This T cell receptor (beta chain) comes out of a study of T cells after yellow fever vaccination. As for the study in general: Fractions of limited cellularity were prepared by means of SMART-Seq v4 Ultra Low Input.

Study findings and constraints: The CD4 compartment and the CD8 compartment contained a small share of clonotypes in common. Detected again after the booster were most primary-vaccination clones, at 95% to 98% CD4 and 80% to 90% CD8.

Ten or more counts support this clonotype. Its antigen is unknown. The junction had 8 bases not matched to a gene; V was cut back by 3 bases and J by 4 bases. The CDR3 extends over 14 amino acids. Germline V gene data show CDR1 as DFQATT and CDR2 as SNEGSKA (reference sequence). Making TCR cDNA involved 5'RACE template switching, which added UMIs and a universal primer site. Via MiXCR, TCRdb re-called the 5' RACE reads, giving one row per CDR3 protein. Here the sample spans fewer than 150,000 distinct CDR3 sequences, roughly 8.2% being singletons. The clonotype comes from a young man who received the YFV17D yellow fever vaccine. This sequence joins TRBV20-1 and TRBJ2-5, with 7 nucleotides matching TRBD1. The source was CD4+ T cells sorted from PBMCs, collected 5 days after the yellow fever booster vaccination. CDR3 residues: CSASRDSRSETQYF. DNA of the CDR3: TGCAGTGCTAGCCGGGACAGCAGGTCAGAGACCCAGTACTTC.